A selection of T cell receptor beta chains follows, all from one sample in a study of T cell repertoires in ileal Crohn's disease. Some clones are missing from TCRdb's copy, which holds only in-frame ones; the method was immunoSEQ multiplex PCR. The sample lists fewer than 16,000 clones, 80% seen once, with roughly 4% in the top ten. The sequenced sample consisted of ileal tissue. The receptors originated from an adult with Crohn's disease. The CDR3 runs from the conserved cysteine through the conserved F or W. The D gene is left open where the match is weak. The size entry is marked missing in some rows and otherwise reads once, few, many or a size class.

cdr3_length: 12
d_call: TRBD1
v_call: TRBV6-1
j_call: TRBJ1-2
clone_size: NA
cdr3_nt: TGTGCCAGTCATACAGGGGGCGATGGCTACACCTTC
cdr3_aa: CASHTGGDGYTF

cdr3_length: 17
d_call: NA
v_call: TRBV7-6
j_call: TRBJ2-5
clone_size: few
cdr3_nt: TGTGCCAGCTCGCTCTATGAGGGGGGGGCGATCCAAGAGACCCAGTACTTC
cdr3_aa: CASSLYEGGAIQETQYF

cdr3_length: 13
d_call: NA
v_call: TRBV9
j_call: TRBJ1-1
clone_size: NA
cdr3_nt: TGTGCCAGCAGCGTAGGTATCAACACTGAAGCTTTCTTT
cdr3_aa: CASSVGINTEAFF

cdr3_length: 16
d_call: TRBD1
v_call: TRBV7-2
j_call: TRBJ2-2
clone_size: medium-sized
cdr3_nt: TGTGCCAGCAGCCGCCAGGGGGCCCGGAACACCGGGGAGCTGTTTTTT
cdr3_aa: CASSRQGARNTGELFF

cdr3_length: 16
d_call: NA
v_call: TRBV9
j_call: TRBJ2-3
clone_size: NA
cdr3_nt: TGTGCCAGCAGCGTAGCTGGCGGGGGCCGCACAGATACGCAGTATTTT
cdr3_aa: CASSVAGGGRTDTQYF

cdr3_length: 14
d_call: NA
v_call: TRBV7-9
j_call: TRBJ1-1
clone_size: few
cdr3_nt: TGTGCCAGCACCCTAGACAGCCTAACAGCCGGAGCTTTCTTT
cdr3_aa: CASTLDSLTAGAFF

cdr3_length: 12
d_call: NA
v_call: TRBV13
j_call: TRBJ1-1
clone_size: NA
cdr3_nt: TGTGCCAGCCGGGGGGGGAACACTGAAGCTTTCTTT
cdr3_aa: CASRGGNTEAFF

cdr3_length: 14
d_call: NA
v_call: TRBV7-2
j_call: TRBJ2-2
clone_size: NA
cdr3_nt: TGTGCCAGCAGCTCCCGTCGTTCGACCGGGGAGCTGTTTTTT
cdr3_aa: CASSSRRSTGELFF

cdr3_length: 13
d_call: TRBD1
v_call: TRBV18
j_call: TRBJ1-5
clone_size: NA
cdr3_nt: TGTGCCAGCTCACCAGACAGGGGTCAGCCCCAGCATTTT
cdr3_aa: CASSPDRGQPQHF

cdr3_length: 18
d_call: NA
v_call: TRBV7-3
j_call: TRBJ2-1
clone_size: once
cdr3_nt: TGTGCCAGCAGCTCCAAGGGCCCCCAGGGTTTGTCCTACAATGAGCAGTTCTTC
cdr3_aa: CASSSKGPQGLSYNEQFF

cdr3_length: 17
d_call: TRBD2
v_call: TRBV5-4
j_call: TRBJ2-2
clone_size: NA
cdr3_nt: TGTGCCAGCAGTTTTGGACTAGCGGGAGGGAAAACCGGGGAGCTGTTTTTT
cdr3_aa: CASSFGLAGGKTGELFF

cdr3_length: 15
d_call: NA
v_call: TRBV7-8
j_call: TRBJ1-2
clone_size: NA
cdr3_nt: TGTGCCAGCAGCTTAGCGCCGGGACTCCTGGGAGGCTACACCTTC
cdr3_aa: CASSLAPGLLGGYTF

cdr3_length: 16
d_call: NA
v_call: TRBV19
j_call: TRBJ1-1
clone_size: NA
cdr3_nt: TGTGCCAGTAGCTTCCGACCTACTAGTATGAACACTGAAGCTTTCTTT
cdr3_aa: CASSFRPTSMNTEAFF

cdr3_length: 16
d_call: TRBD1
v_call: TRBV5-4
j_call: TRBJ1-2
clone_size: few
cdr3_nt: TGTGCCAGCAGCCCTCAGAGCCCAGGGGGCGGCTATGGCTACACCTTC
cdr3_aa: CASSPQSPGGGYGYTF

cdr3_length: 14
d_call: NA
v_call: TRBV6-6
j_call: TRBJ1-2
clone_size: NA
cdr3_nt: TGTGCCAGCACCAACGGGGGTTCTAACTATGGCTACACCTTC
cdr3_aa: CASTNGGSNYGYTF

cdr3_length: 13
d_call: NA
v_call: TRBV6-6
j_call: TRBJ2-7
clone_size: few
cdr3_nt: TGTGCCAGCAGTTCCGCCGACAGAGGCGAGCAGTACTTC
cdr3_aa: CASSSADRGEQYF

cdr3_length: 13
d_call: NA
v_call: TRBV11-2
j_call: TRBJ2-7
clone_size: NA
cdr3_nt: TGTGCCAGCAGCCGGGACATCCTCTACGAGCAGTACTTC
cdr3_aa: CASSRDILYEQYF

cdr3_length: 12
d_call: NA
v_call: TRBV6-1
j_call: TRBJ2-1
clone_size: NA
cdr3_nt: TGTGCCAGCACCGACAGACCCAATGAGCAGTTCTTC
cdr3_aa: CASTDRPNEQFF

cdr3_length: 20
d_call: TRBD1
v_call: TRBV4-1
j_call: TRBJ1-4
clone_size: NA
cdr3_nt: TGCGCCAGCAGCCAAGATATGACAGGGGGATTGGGTCAAGCTAATGAAAAACTGTTTTTT
cdr3_aa: CASSQDMTGGLGQANEKLFF

cdr3_length: 14
d_call: NA
v_call: TRBV27
j_call: TRBJ1-5
clone_size: NA
cdr3_nt: TGTGCCAGCAGTTTAGGGATGGGGCGTCAGCCCCAGCATTTT
cdr3_aa: CASSLGMGRQPQHF

cdr3_length: 15
d_call: TRBD2
v_call: TRBV19
j_call: TRBJ2-7
clone_size: NA
cdr3_nt: TGTGCCAGTAGTACGGCAGCGGGGGCGCCCTACGAGCAGTACTTC
cdr3_aa: CASSTAAGAPYEQYF

cdr3_length: 14
d_call: TRBD2
v_call: TRBV10-2
j_call: TRBJ2-7
clone_size: NA
cdr3_nt: TGCGCCAGCAGTGAGTCCTTGGGGGGGTACGAGCAGTACTTC
cdr3_aa: CASSESLGGYEQYF

cdr3_length: 13
d_call: NA
v_call: TRBV29-1
j_call: TRBJ2-5
clone_size: once
cdr3_nt: TGCAGCGTTGAACGGGGTCAGGGGGAGACCCAGTACTTC
cdr3_aa: CSVERGQGETQYF

cdr3_length: 11
d_call: NA
v_call: TRBV6-5
j_call: TRBJ2-5
clone_size: NA
cdr3_nt: TGTGCCAGCAGTACCACGGGAACCCAGTACTTC
cdr3_aa: CASSTTGTQYF

cdr3_length: 14
d_call: TRBD1
v_call: TRBV2
j_call: TRBJ2-7
clone_size: NA
cdr3_nt: TGTGCCAGCAGTCCGGACAGGGGACCCTACGAGCAGTACTTC
cdr3_aa: CASSPDRGPYEQYF

cdr3_length: 15
d_call: NA
v_call: TRBV6-1
j_call: TRBJ1-1
clone_size: large
cdr3_nt: TGTGCCAGCAATCTCTTGACACTGCCTAACACTGAAGCTTTCTTT
cdr3_aa: CASNLLTLPNTEAFF

cdr3_length: 14
d_call: TRBD1
v_call: TRBV19
j_call: TRBJ1-1
clone_size: NA
cdr3_nt: TGTGCCAGTAGTTGGCAGGGGGCCGGGACTGAAGCTTTCTTT
cdr3_aa: CASSWQGAGTEAFF

cdr3_length: 15
d_call: NA
v_call: TRBV5-4
j_call: TRBJ2-3
clone_size: NA
cdr3_nt: TGTGCCAGCAGCTTGCCCGGCACAGGCACAGATACGCAGTATTTT
cdr3_aa: CASSLPGTGTDTQYF

cdr3_length: 19
d_call: TRBD1
v_call: TRBV2
j_call: TRBJ1-2
clone_size: NA
cdr3_nt: TGTGCCAGCCTCGGGGATGGAGACTGGGGACAGACCTTCAACTATGGCTACACCTTC
cdr3_aa: CASLGDGDWGQTFNYGYTF

cdr3_length: 12
d_call: NA
v_call: TRBV2
j_call: TRBJ2-1
clone_size: NA
cdr3_nt: TGTGCCAGTTCCCCCACTTCCCACGAGCAGTTCTTC
cdr3_aa: CASSPTSHEQFF

cdr3_length: 15
d_call: NA
v_call: TRBV27
j_call: TRBJ1-1
clone_size: NA
cdr3_nt: TGTGCCAGCCTCCCCTGGGGGGATATGAACACTGAAGCTTTCTTT
cdr3_aa: CASLPWGDMNTEAFF

cdr3_length: 11
d_call: NA
v_call: TRBV5-1
j_call: TRBJ2-7
clone_size: NA
cdr3_nt: TGCGCCAGCAGCACCGGACAGCGTCAGTACTTC
cdr3_aa: CASSTGQRQYF

cdr3_length: 16
d_call: TRBD1
v_call: TRBV7-8
j_call: TRBJ1-3
clone_size: NA
cdr3_nt: TGTGCCAGCAGCTTAGGGACAGGGGGACCTGGAAACACCATATATTTT
cdr3_aa: CASSLGTGGPGNTIYF

cdr3_length: 14
d_call: TRBD1
v_call: TRBV7-6
j_call: TRBJ2-4
clone_size: NA
cdr3_nt: TGTGCCAGCAGCCCCCGGGACAGGGGTGGTCTTCAGTACTTC
cdr3_aa: CASSPRDRGGLQYF

cdr3_length: 10
d_call: NA
v_call: TRBV20-1
j_call: TRBJ2-5
clone_size: NA
cdr3_nt: TGCAGTGCTAGTAAAGAGACCCAGTACTTC
cdr3_aa: CSASKETQYF

cdr3_length: 15
d_call: TRBD1
v_call: TRBV2
j_call: TRBJ2-5
clone_size: once
cdr3_nt: TGTGCCAGCAGTGGGGGACAGCCCAGGGGAGAGACCCAGTACTTC
cdr3_aa: CASSGGQPRGETQYF

cdr3_length: 14
d_call: TRBD1
v_call: TRBV10-3
j_call: TRBJ2-2
clone_size: NA
cdr3_nt: TGTGCCACAACCGGGACAGATGTCGCCGGGGAGCTGTTTTTT
cdr3_aa: CATTGTDVAGELFF

cdr3_length: 15
d_call: NA
v_call: TRBV10-1
j_call: TRBJ2-1
clone_size: NA
cdr3_nt: TGCGCCAGCAGTGAGAGCGGCTCTCGGACCAATGAGCAGTTCTTC
cdr3_aa: CASSESGSRTNEQFF

cdr3_length: 13
d_call: TRBD1
v_call: TRBV5-1
j_call: TRBJ2-5
clone_size: once
cdr3_nt: TGCGCCAGCAGCTCAGGGGGCGGAGAGACCCAGTACTTC
cdr3_aa: CASSSGGGETQYF

cdr3_length: 16
d_call: NA
v_call: TRBV18
j_call: TRBJ2-1
clone_size: once
cdr3_nt: TGTGCCAGCTCACCCCGCCTTCCCACCTACCACAATGAGCAGTTCTTC
cdr3_aa: CASSPRLPTYHNEQFF

cdr3_length: 15
d_call: TRBD1
v_call: TRBV2
j_call: TRBJ1-4
clone_size: NA
cdr3_nt: TGTGCCAGCAGTGTCGGGACAGGGGGGAGTGAAAAACTGTTTTTT
cdr3_aa: CASSVGTGGSEKLFF

cdr3_length: 16
d_call: NA
v_call: TRBV13
j_call: TRBJ1-4
clone_size: NA
cdr3_nt: TGTGCCAGCAGCTTCCTTCTTGAGCAGTCCTCGGGAAAACTGTTTTTT
cdr3_aa: CASSFLLEQSSGKLFF

cdr3_length: 14
d_call: TRBD2
v_call: TRBV30
j_call: TRBJ2-3
clone_size: NA
cdr3_nt: TGTGCCTGGAGGATGACTAGCGGTTCAGATACGCAGTATTTT
cdr3_aa: CAWRMTSGSDTQYF